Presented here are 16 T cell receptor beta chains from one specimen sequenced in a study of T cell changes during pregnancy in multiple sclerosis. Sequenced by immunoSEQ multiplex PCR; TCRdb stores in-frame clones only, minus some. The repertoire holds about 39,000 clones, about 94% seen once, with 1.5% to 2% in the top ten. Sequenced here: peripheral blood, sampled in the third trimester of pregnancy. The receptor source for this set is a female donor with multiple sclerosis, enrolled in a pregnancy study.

The CDR3 DNA follows: TGTGCCAGCAGCCCTGCACAGGGGCGGGGTTCTGGGGCCAACGTCCTGACTTTC. Amino acids: CASSPAQGRGSGANVLTF. The J gene is TRBJ2-6, the V gene TRBV7-3, with D maybe TRBD1 (7 bases). The V end was cut by 5 bases, the J end by 1 base, with 18 bases between. The CDR3 runs to 18 residues. Germline V gene lookup returns CDR1 SGHTA and CDR2 FQGTGA. Variable domain in full (rest from reference TRBV7-3 and TRBJ2-6): GAGVSQTPSNKVTEKGKYVELRCDPISGHTALYWYRQSLGQGPEFLIYFQGTGAADDSGLPNDRFFAVRPEGSVSTLKIQRTERGDSAVYLCASSPAQGRGSGANVLTFGAGSRLTVL.

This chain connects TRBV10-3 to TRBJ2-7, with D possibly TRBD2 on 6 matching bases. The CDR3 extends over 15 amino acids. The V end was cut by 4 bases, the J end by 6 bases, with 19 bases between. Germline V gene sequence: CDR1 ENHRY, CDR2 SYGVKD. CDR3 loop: CAISGTGSGTGEQYF. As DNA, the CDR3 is TGTGCCATCAGTGGGACCGGGAGTGGCACCGGCGAGCAGTACTTC.

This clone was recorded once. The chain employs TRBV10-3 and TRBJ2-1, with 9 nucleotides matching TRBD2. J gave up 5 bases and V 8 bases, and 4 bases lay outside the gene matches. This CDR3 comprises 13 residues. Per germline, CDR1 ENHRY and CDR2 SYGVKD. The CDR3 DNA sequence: TGTGCCATCGGCGGACTAGCGAACAATGAGCAGTTCTTC. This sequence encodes CAIGGLANNEQFF.

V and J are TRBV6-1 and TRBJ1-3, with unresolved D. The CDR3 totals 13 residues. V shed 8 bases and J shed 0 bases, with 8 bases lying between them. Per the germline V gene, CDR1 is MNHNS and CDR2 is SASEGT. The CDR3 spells CASARDSGNTIYF. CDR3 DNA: TGTGCCAGCGCTAGAGACTCTGGAAACACCATATATTTT.

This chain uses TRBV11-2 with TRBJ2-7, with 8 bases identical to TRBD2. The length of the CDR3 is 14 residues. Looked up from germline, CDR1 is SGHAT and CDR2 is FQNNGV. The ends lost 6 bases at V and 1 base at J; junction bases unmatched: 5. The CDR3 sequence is CASRGRGGSYEQYF. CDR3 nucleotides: TGTGCCAGCAGGGGACGGGGGGGTTCCTACGAGCAGTACTTC.

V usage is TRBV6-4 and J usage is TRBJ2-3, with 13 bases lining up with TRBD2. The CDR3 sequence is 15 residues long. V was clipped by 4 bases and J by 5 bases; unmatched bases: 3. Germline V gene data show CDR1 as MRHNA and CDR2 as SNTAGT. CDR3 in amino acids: CASSGTSGSQDTQYF. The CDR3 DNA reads TGTGCCAGCAGTGGGACTAGCGGGAGCCAAGATACGCAGTATTTT.

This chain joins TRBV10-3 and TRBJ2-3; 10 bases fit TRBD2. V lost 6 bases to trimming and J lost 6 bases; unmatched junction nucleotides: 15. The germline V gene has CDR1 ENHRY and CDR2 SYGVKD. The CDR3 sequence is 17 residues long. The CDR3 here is CAISPEEAGGSGDTQYF. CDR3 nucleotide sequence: TGTGCCATCAGCCCCGAAGAAGCGGGAGGGTCGGGTGATACGCAGTATTTT.

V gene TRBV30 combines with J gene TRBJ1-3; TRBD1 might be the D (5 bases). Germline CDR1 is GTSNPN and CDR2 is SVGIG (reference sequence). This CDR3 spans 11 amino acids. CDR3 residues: CAGAGPNTIYF. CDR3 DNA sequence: TGTGCTGGCGCAGGGCCAAACACCATATATTTT.

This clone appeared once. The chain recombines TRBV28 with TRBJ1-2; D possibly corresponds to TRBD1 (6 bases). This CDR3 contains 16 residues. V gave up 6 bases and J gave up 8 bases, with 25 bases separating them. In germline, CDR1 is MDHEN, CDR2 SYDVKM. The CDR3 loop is CASRGRIGRDKEGYTF. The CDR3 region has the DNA TGTGCCAGCAGGGGACGGATAGGACGGGACAAGGAGGGCTACACCTTC.

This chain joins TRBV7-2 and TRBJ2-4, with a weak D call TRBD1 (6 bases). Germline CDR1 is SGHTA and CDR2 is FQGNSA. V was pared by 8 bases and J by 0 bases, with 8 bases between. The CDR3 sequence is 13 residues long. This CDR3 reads CASGQLAKNIQYF. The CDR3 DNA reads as TGTGCCAGCGGACAGCTAGCCAAAAACATTCAGTACTTC. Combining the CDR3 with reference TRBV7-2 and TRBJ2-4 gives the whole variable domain GAGVSQSPSNKVTEKGKDVELRCDPISGHTALYWYRQSLGQGLEFLIYFQGNSAPDKSGLPSDRFSAERTGGSVSTLTIQRTQQEDSAVYLCASGQLAKNIQYFGAGTRLSVL.

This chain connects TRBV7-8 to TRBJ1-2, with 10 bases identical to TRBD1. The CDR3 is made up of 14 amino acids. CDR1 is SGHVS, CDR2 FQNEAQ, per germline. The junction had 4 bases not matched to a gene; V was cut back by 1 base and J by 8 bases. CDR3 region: CASSLGDRGRGYTF. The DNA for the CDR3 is TGTGCCAGCAGCTTAGGGGACAGGGGTCGCGGCTACACCTTC.

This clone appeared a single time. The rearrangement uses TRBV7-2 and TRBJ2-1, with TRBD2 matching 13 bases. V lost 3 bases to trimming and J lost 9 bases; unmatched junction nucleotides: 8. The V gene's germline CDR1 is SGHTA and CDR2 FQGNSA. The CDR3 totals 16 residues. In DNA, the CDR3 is TGTGCCAGCAGCTTGGAAGGACTAGCGGGAGTATCTGAGCAGTTCTTC. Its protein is CASSLEGLAGVSEQFF.

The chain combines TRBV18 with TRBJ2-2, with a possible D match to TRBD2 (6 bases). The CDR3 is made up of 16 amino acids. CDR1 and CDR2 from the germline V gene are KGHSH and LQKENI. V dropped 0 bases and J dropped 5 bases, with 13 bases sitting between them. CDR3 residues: CASSPPGWRGTGELFF. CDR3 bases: TGTGCCAGCTCACCACCGGGCTGGAGGGGTACCGGGGAGCTGTTTTTT.

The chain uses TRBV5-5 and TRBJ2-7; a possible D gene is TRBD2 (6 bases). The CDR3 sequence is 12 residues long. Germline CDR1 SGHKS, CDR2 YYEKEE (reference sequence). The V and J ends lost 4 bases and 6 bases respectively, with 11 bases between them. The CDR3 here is CASSLVGGEQYF. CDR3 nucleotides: TGTGCCAGCAGCCTGGTCGGGGGCGAGCAGTACTTC.

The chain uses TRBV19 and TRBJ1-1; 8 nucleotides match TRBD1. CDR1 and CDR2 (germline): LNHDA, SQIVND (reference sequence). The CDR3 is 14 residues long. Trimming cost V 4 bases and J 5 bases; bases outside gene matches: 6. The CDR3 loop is CASSTGQVATEAFF. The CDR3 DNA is TGTGCCAGTAGTACGGGACAGGTCGCGACTGAAGCTTTCTTT.

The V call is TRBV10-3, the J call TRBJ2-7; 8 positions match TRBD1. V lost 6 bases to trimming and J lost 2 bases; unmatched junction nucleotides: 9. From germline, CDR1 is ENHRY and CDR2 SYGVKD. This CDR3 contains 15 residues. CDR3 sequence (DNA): TGTGCCATCAGCGAGAGACAGGGGAAGGCCTACGAGCAGTACTTC. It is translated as CAISERQGKAYEQYF.